Sequencing of this T cell receptor beta chain was carried out in a study of cytomegalovirus exposure and HLA in healthy donors. The overall study: Unique TCRs from HLA-typed donors, 65 million to 85 million of them, were held in an early data release.

The count of this clone is one. Its target is unknown. The PCR was carried out with 60 Vbeta primers and 13 Jbeta primers. Here immunoSEQ multiplex PCR was the method, and the copy in TCRdb shows in-frame clones only, minus some. The sample records tens of thousands of clones, about four fifths being singletons. Study-wide findings and caveats: Generally TCR sequences proved uncommon, though certain public TCRs appeared in numerous donors. In a later analysis, specific HLA alleles were associated with some 16,000 TCR beta sequences at a 0.05 false discovery rate.

This receptor was obtained from a man aged 18 to 30 in good health and CMV-seronegative. The specimen was PBMCs.

The CDR3 loop is CASSIGGGQGSDEQYF. In DNA form, the CDR3 reads TGTGCCAGTAGTATAGGGGGAGGACAGGGGAGTGACGAGCAGTACTTC. This sequence joins TRBV19 and TRBJ2-7, with 9 bases that match TRBD1. CDR1 LNHDA and CDR2 SQIVND come from the germline V gene (reference sequence). Trimming removed 1 base from V and 5 bases from J; junction bases left unmatched: 9. CDR3 length: 16 amino acids.